This is a list of T cell receptor beta chains from one sample in a study of metastatic and nonmetastatic thyroid tumors. TCRdb re-clonotyped the PCR reads via MiXCR. The repertoire includes 15,000 to 20,000 clones, approximately 30% of them detected once, and about 10% sits in the top ten. Sample: blood. The receptors shown here come from a female donor with papillary thyroid cancer or a benign thyroid nodule (not recorded which). Some clones in this sample may be carry-over from other donors' samples. The CDR3 runs from the conserved cysteine through the conserved F or W. The D gene is left open where the match is weak. Size is stated for part of the rows, as once, few or many counts, or as a class when the clone is expanded.

clone_size | d_call | j_call | v_call | cdr3_nt | cdr3_aa
. | TRBD2 | TRBJ2-3 | TRBV7-3 | TGTGCCAGCAGCTCCCACGTAGCGGGGGTCAATACGCAGTATTTT | CASSSHVAGVNTQYF
. | . | TRBJ2-7 | TRBV20-1 | TGCAGTGCTAGAGGGTTCGGGGGAACCTACGAGCAGTACTTC | CSARGFGGTYEQYF
. | . | TRBJ1-2 | TRBV5-6 | TGTGCCAGCAGCTTTTATACGGACCTCTATGGCTACACCTTC | CASSFYTDLYGYTF
few | . | TRBJ1-4 | TRBV29-1 | TGCAGCACGGGAATATCTAATGAAAAACTGTTTTTT | CSTGISNEKLFF
. | TRBD2 | TRBJ2-1 | TRBV11-1 | TGTGCCAGCAGCTTAGCTCTAGCGGGGTATCATGAGCAGTTCTTC | CASSLALAGYHEQFF
few | . | TRBJ1-2 | TRBV6-1 | TGTGCCAGCAGTGGAGGTTCAGGCTTCGAGGGCTACACCTTC | CASSGGSGFEGYTF
many | TRBD1 | TRBJ2-5 | TRBV27 | TGTGCCAGCAGAGAGACAGGGAACCAAGAGACCCAGTACTTC | CASRETGNQETQYF
medium-sized | TRBD1 | TRBJ2-7 | TRBV6-1 | TGTGCCAGCAGTTTATCCGGGACAGGGTCCTACGAGCAGTACTTC | CASSLSGTGSYEQYF
many | TRBD2 | TRBJ2-5 | TRBV7-9 | TGTGCCAGCAGCTCCCTGTCGCTAGCGGGGGGGGGTCGGGAGACCCAGTACTTC | CASSSLSLAGGGRETQYF
. | . | TRBJ2-5 | TRBV20-1 | TGCAGTGCTAGAGATCCCAGTACGGAGACCCAGTACTTC | CSARDPSTETQYF
. | . | TRBJ1-2 | TRBV7-9 | TGTGCCAGCAGCTTAGTGGGTCACCATCTGGAAGGCTACACCTTC | CASSLVGHHLEGYTF
medium-sized | . | TRBJ1-4 | TRBV20-1 | TGCAGTGCTAGAGATCGCCCAACAGACCTTCTGTTTTTT | CSARDRPTDLLFF
. | TRBD1 | TRBJ1-5 | TRBV12-3/TRBV12-4 | TGTGCCATCCCTGGACAGGGCACAGATCAGCCCCAGCATTTT | CAIPGQGTDQPQHF
many | . | TRBJ2-3 | TRBV6-1 | TGTGCCAGCAGTGAAGGGGGCCGTAATACGCAGTATTTT | CASSEGGRNTQYF
medium-sized | . | TRBJ2-5 | TRBV2 | TGTGCCAGCAGTGAAGCGCGCGAGACCCAGTACTTC | CASSEARETQYF
many | TRBD1 | TRBJ1-1 | TRBV27 | TGTGCCAGCAGTCACCGGGACAGAATCCACACTGAAGCTTTCTTT | CASSHRDRIHTEAFF
few | . | TRBJ2-7 | TRBV27 | TGTGCCAGCAGTTTAGAGAAGGGGGGCGGAGAGCAGTACTTC | CASSLEKGGGEQYF
. | TRBD2 | TRBJ2-7 | TRBV11-2 | TGTGCCAGCAGCTTAGGTTGGGGTCTGGGCGGGGGGAGTCCGGGGGAGCAGTACTTC | CASSLGWGLGGGSPGEQYF
medium-sized | . | TRBJ2-3 | TRBV27 | TGTGCCAGCAGTAGTTCCGTGCGAGATACGCAGTATTTT | CASSSSVRDTQYF
few | TRBD2 | TRBJ2-7 | TRBV24-1 | TGTGCCACCAGTGCCCCTAGCGGGAGCTCCTACGAGCAGTACTTC | CATSAPSGSSYEQYF
many | . | TRBJ2-1 | TRBV3-2 | TGTGCCAGCAGCCAACAAGCGGGGGGTCCTAGCTCCTACAATGAGCAGTTCTTC | CASSQQAGGPSSYNEQFF
. | TRBD1 | TRBJ1-1 | TRBV6-2/TRBV6-3 | TGTGCCAGCAGCCGACAGGGCGACACTGAAGCTTTCTTT | CASSRQGDTEAFF
. | TRBD1 | TRBJ1-3 | TRBV3-1 | TGTGCCAGCAGCGGACAGGGTCTCTCTGGAAACACCATATATTTT | CASSGQGLSGNTIYF
few | . | TRBJ2-3 | TRBV12-3/TRBV12-4 | TGTGCCAGCAGTCGCCTAGCTGGTGATACGCAGTATTTT | CASSRLAGDTQYF
. | TRBD1 | TRBJ1-5 | TRBV20-1 | TGCAGTGCTAGAAAACAGGGGGCCAATCAGCCCCAGCATTTT | CSARKQGANQPQHF
. | . | TRBJ1-5 | TRBV11-2 | TGTGCCAGCAGCTTAGTTTCCGGGTCGGGCAATCAGCCCCAGCATTTT | CASSLVSGSGNQPQHF
many | . | TRBJ1-4 | TRBV6-1 | TGTGCCAGCAGTGAAGACCCTGAGGGTGAAAAACTGTTTTTT | CASSEDPEGEKLFF
. | . | TRBJ1-1 | TRBV7-9 | TGTGCCAGCAGCCGACCCCGGGGGGACACTGAAGCTTTCTTT | CASSRPRGDTEAFF
medium-sized | TRBD1 | TRBJ1-6 | TRBV19 | TGTGCCAGTAGTATAGAGGCGGGACAGGAAGCCCACTTT | CASSIEAGQEAHF
few | TRBD2 | TRBJ2-3 | TRBV15 | TGTGCCACCGGTAAGACTAGCGGGACGAGCACAGATACGCAGTATTTT | CATGKTSGTSTDTQYF
few | . | TRBJ2-2 | TRBV6-6 | TGTGCCAGCAGTTACTGGGCCCGAGGGACCGGGGAGCTGTTTTTT | CASSYWARGTGELFF
few | TRBD1 | TRBJ2-3 | TRBV6-6 | TGTGCCAGCAGTTATTCAGGGGGAGATACGCAGTATTTT | CASSYSGGDTQYF
many | . | TRBJ1-3 | TRBV5-6 | TGTGCCAGCAGCTTGTACCCCTCTGGAAACACCATATATTTT | CASSLYPSGNTIYF
. | TRBD1 | TRBJ1-2 | TRBV4-3 | TGCGCCAGCAGCCAAGCTCTGCCGAACACAGGGGGCCTGCACACCTTC | CASSQALPNTGGLHTF
. | . | TRBJ1-6 | TRBV6-9 | TGTGCCATTAGTGATTTGGCAGCCCCACTTTCACCCCCCCACTTT | CAISDLAAPLSPPHF
medium-sized | TRBD2 | TRBJ2-2 | TRBV11-2 | TGTGCCAGCAGCTTAGTGGCGGGGGTGAACACCGGGGAGCTGTTTTTT | CASSLVAGVNTGELFF
many | TRBD1 | TRBJ1-3 | TRBV5-6 | TGTGCCAGCAGCTCCACCGGGACAGGGGATTCTGGAAACACCATATATTTT | CASSSTGTGDSGNTIYF
. | . | TRBJ1-1 | TRBV5-1 | TGCGCCAGCAGCCCAAGGCCGGGGTTGAACACTGAAGCTTTCTTT | CASSPRPGLNTEAFF
. | . | TRBJ1-5 | TRBV20-1 | TGCAGTGCTAGAGGAGACGGTAATCAGCCCCAGCATTTT | CSARGDGNQPQHF
. | TRBD2 | TRBJ2-1 | TRBV7-9 | TGCGCCAGCAGCTTGCTCGTCAGCGGGGCGTACAATGAGCAGTTCTTC | CASSLLVSGAYNEQFF
few | . | TRBJ2-7 | TRBV19 | TGTGCCATTAGCCCTCCGACAGTGTCCTACGAGCAGTACTTC | CAISPPTVSYEQYF
few | . | TRBJ1-2 | TRBV7-9 | TGTGCCAGCAGCTCGACAGGCTTGGGCTACACCTTC | CASSSTGLGYTF
few | . | TRBJ2-3 | TRBV19 | TGTGCCAGTAGTATTACAGGACGCACAGATACGCAGTATTTT | CASSITGRTDTQYF
many | . | TRBJ2-2 | TRBV15 | TGTGCCACCAGCAGAGATCCCGCGAACACCGGGGAGCTGTTTTTT | CATSRDPANTGELFF
medium-sized | . | TRBJ2-5 | TRBV19 | TGTGCCAGTCAACCCCCGGGACCTGGGGAGACCCAGTACTTC | CASQPPGPGETQYF
medium-sized | TRBD1 | TRBJ1-6 | TRBV6-1 | TGTGCCAGCAGCTCCCGGACAACAGGGGATTCACCCCTCCACTTT | CASSSRTTGDSPLHF
. | . | TRBJ2-7 | TRBV6-1 | TGTGCCACCCGCCGGGACCCTATTTACGAGCAGTACTTC | CATRRDPIYEQYF
medium-sized | TRBD1 | TRBJ1-2 | TRBV6-1 | TGTGCCAGCAGCCGGGGACAGATGTTACACTATGGCTACACCTTC | CASSRGQMLHYGYTF
. | . | TRBJ1-2 | TRBV30 | TGTGCCTGGAGTCCTGACAGCCCGGGGTACACCTTC | CAWSPDSPGYTF
medium-sized | . | TRBJ1-5 | TRBV20-1 | TGCAGTGCTGACCCGCCGGGTGGCAATCAGCCCCAGCATTTT | CSADPPGGNQPQHF
many | TRBD1 | TRBJ1-5 | TRBV7-9 | TGTGCCAGCAGCATCACAGGGGGCGCCGGCAATCAGCCCCAGCATTTT | CASSITGGAGNQPQHF
few | TRBD1 | TRBJ1-3 | TRBV6-5 | TGTGCCAGCAGTCCCTCAAACGCAGGGGGCCTTAATGGAAACACCATATATTTT | CASSPSNAGGLNGNTIYF
. | . | TRBJ2-7 | TRBV5-4 | TGTGCCAGCAGCTTGGACCACTTCTACGAGCAGTACTTC | CASSLDHFYEQYF
medium-sized | TRBD1 | TRBJ2-7 | TRBV6-2/TRBV6-3 | TGTGCCAGCAGTTCAACAGGGGGGCTTATGAAGCAGTACTTC | CASSSTGGLMKQYF
many | . | TRBJ1-1 | TRBV12-3/TRBV12-4 | TGTGCCAGCAGTCCACAGGACAGATCGGCTTTCTTT | CASSPQDRSAFF